Presented here are 28 T cell receptor beta chains from one specimen sequenced in a study of shared clonotypes between healthy human individuals. Some clones are missing from TCRdb's copy, which holds only in-frame ones; the method was immunoSEQ multiplex PCR. The sample yields 300,000 to 400,000 clones, 73% seen once. Sequencing was performed on memory CD4+ T cells sorted from blood. Subset: CD45RA-negative fraction. These receptors were taken from a man between 25 and 39 years old in good health.

Concerning this clone: At the DNA level, this CDR3 is encoded by other sequences in the same sample as well. This chain connects TRBV19 to TRBJ1-1, with D possibly matching TRBD1 (5 bases). The CDR3 runs 14 residues. Trimming shortened V by 3 bases and J by 0 bases, and 8 bases separated the two germline ends. In germline, CDR1 is LNHDA, CDR2 SQIVND (reference sequence). CDR3 nucleotide sequence: TGTGCCAGTAGTATTCTGGGGCTGAACACTGAAGCTTTCTTT. It encodes CASSILGLNTEAFF.

This rearrangement joins TRBV5-1 to TRBJ2-5, with D possibly being TRBD1 (5 bases). The CDR3 runs to 14 residues. Trimming stripped 1 base from V and 3 bases from J, with 10 bases between. CDR1 and CDR2 (germline): SGHRS, YFSETQ. The DNA for the CDR3 is TGCGCCAGCAGCTTGTTTGACAGCGAAGAGACCCAGTACTTC. Its protein product is CASSLFDSEETQYF.

This chain links TRBV10-1 with TRBJ2-1; TRBD2 matches at 8 bases. The germline V gene has CDR1 WNHNN and CDR2 SYGVQD (reference sequence). This CDR3 is 14 amino acids long. The trim removed 7 bases at V and 7 bases at J, leaving 9 bases unmatched. For the CDR3, the DNA is TGCGCCAGCATGAGAAGCGGGAGTGGAAATGAGCAGTTCTTC. This gives the protein CASMRSGSGNEQFF.

The genes are TRBV4-1 and TRBJ2-3, with 9 nucleotides matching TRBD2. Trimming at V came to 4 bases and at J to 2 bases, leaving 7 bases not matched to a gene. This CDR3 has 16 amino acids. Germline values: CDR1 MGHRA, CDR2 YSYEKL. The DNA of the CDR3 is TGCGCCAGCAGCCGACCGGGACTAGCAGACACAGATACGCAGTATTTT. Amino acid sequence: CASSRPGLADTDTQYF.

The rearrangement links TRBV7-8 to TRBJ1-6; D might be TRBD1 (5 bases). The CDR3 is 16 amino acids. V lost 5 bases to trimming and J lost 5 bases, with 16 bases between them. Germline V CDR1 and CDR2: SGHVS, FQNEAQ. CDR3 loop: CASSRMSRTNNSPLHF. In DNA, the CDR3 is TGTGCCAGCAGCCGAATGTCCAGGACAAATAATTCACCCCTCCACTTT.

The chain is built from TRBV7-2 and TRBJ2-7; maybe TRBD1 (6 bases). This CDR3 contains 14 residues. Germline assignment: CDR1 SGHTA and CDR2 FQGNSA. The V gene lost 5 bases and the J gene lost 2 bases, with 13 bases spanning the gap. The CDR3: CASSRGQIAYEQYF. CDR3 coding DNA: TGTGCCAGCAGCCGCGGACAGATCGCCTACGAGCAGTACTTC. The entire variable domain, with the rest obtained from reference TRBV7-2 and TRBJ2-7, is as follows: GAGVSQSPSNKVTEKGKDVELRCDPISGHTALYWYRQSLGQGLEFLIYFQGNSAPDKSGLPSDRFSAERTGGSVSTLTIQRTQQEDSAVYLCASSRGQIAYEQYFGPGTRLTVT.

The V call is TRBV27, the J call TRBJ2-7; perhaps D is TRBD1 or TRBD2 (5 bases each). The CDR3 totals 16 residues. V was cut by 5 bases and J by 5 bases, with 22 bases left in between. Germline V lookup: CDR1 MNHEY, CDR2 SMNVEV (reference sequence). CDR3 loop: CASSPGHIYRGNEQYF. CDR3 bases: TGTGCCAGCAGTCCCGGACATATCTACCGAGGGAACGAGCAGTACTTC.

This chain uses TRBV6-1 with TRBJ2-7, with 7 bases matching TRBD1. CDR3 size: 16 residues. Losses at the gene ends were 2 bases for V and 1 base for J; bases not matched to a gene: 8. Germline CDR1 is MNHNS and CDR2 is SASEGT. The DNA of the CDR3 is TGTGCCAGCAGTGAAAGGGACAGTTGGGTTTCCTACGAGCAGTACTTC. It encodes CASSERDSWVSYEQYF.

This clone was counted at least ten times. The chain employs TRBV29-1 and TRBJ1-1, with D unresolved. Germline V CDR1 and CDR2: SQVTM, ANQGSEA. V lost 4 bases, J lost 10 bases, and 10 bases lay in between. This CDR3 has 10 residues. In DNA form, the CDR3 reads TGCAGCGTTGGCCCTATGCCAGCTTTCTTT. Encoded protein: CSVGPMPAFF.

On this clone itself: At one boundary the junction diverges from the germline segment, which might be a read error. The rearrangement joins TRBV18 to TRBJ2-7, with D possibly TRBD2 on 5 matching bases. Germline CDR1 reads KGHSH; CDR2 reads LQKENI. The CDR3 has 13 residues. In DNA, the CDR3 is TGTGCCAGCTCACCGGCGGGCAGGTTAGGTTCGGACTTC. Its protein product is CASSPAGRLGSDF.

The chain recombines TRBV6-6 with TRBJ1-2; TRBD1 is a possible D gene (5 bases). The CDR3 runs to 16 residues. The germline V gene has CDR1 MNHNY and CDR2 SVGAGI (reference sequence). V lost 5 bases and J lost 8, with 24 bases in between. CDR3 sequence reads: CASSHKPGPTRQGYTF. For the CDR3, the DNA is TGTGCCAGCAGTCATAAGCCGGGACCCACCAGACAAGGCTACACCTTC.

There are a few counts of this clone. The chain joins TRBV29-1 to TRBJ2-7; 12 positions match TRBD2. With V trimmed by 6 bases and J by 8 bases, 14 bases remained unmatched. The CDR3 has 15 residues. Germline V gene data show CDR1 as SQVTM and CDR2 as ANQGSEA. The CDR3 coding sequence is TGCAGCGTGCGTAAAACCGGGACTAGCGGGCTTCAGCAGTACTTC. It is translated as CSVRKTGTSGLQQYF.

The gene calls are TRBV7-2 and TRBJ2-3; D possibly corresponds to TRBD1 (6 bases). The V gene's germline CDR1 is SGHTA and CDR2 FQGNSA. The CDR3 covers 17 residues. V lost 2 bases, J lost 2 bases, and 17 bases lay in between. This chain's CDR3 is CASSLRWGRGHTDTQYF. The CDR3 bases are TGTGCCAGCAGCTTAAGATGGGGACGGGGACACACAGATACGCAGTATTTT.

The V and J genes are TRBV6-6 and TRBJ1-3; perhaps TRBD1 as D (6 bases). Trimming removed 6 bases at V and 4 bases at J, with 7 bases between. The CDR3 runs 12 residues. Germline V CDR1 and CDR2: MNHNY, SVGAGI (reference sequence). In DNA form, the CDR3 reads TGTGCCAGCAGACAGGGCGGAAACACCATATATTTT. Residues: CASRQGGNTIYF.

This clone was seen many times. The rearrangement uses TRBV2 and TRBJ1-5; the match to TRBD1 covers 8 bases. The CDR3 is made up of 15 amino acids. Germline V lookup: CDR1 SNHLY, CDR2 FYNNEI. The junction had 5 bases not matched to a gene; V was cut back by 6 bases and J by 1 base. The CDR3 bases are TGTGCCAGCAGCGGCAGGGGGCAAAGCAATCAGCCCCAGCATTTT. Protein sequence: CASSGRGQSNQPQHF.

V is TRBV18 and J is TRBJ2-3, with TRBD2 matching 8 bases. In germline, CDR1 is KGHSH, CDR2 LQKENI. The CDR3 consists of 17 residues. Losses at the gene ends were 2 bases for V and 4 bases for J; bases not matched to a gene: 11. CDR3 nucleotide sequence: TGTGCCAGCTCACCATGGACGAGCGGGAGTGGCGCAGATACGCAGTATTTT. Protein: CASSPWTSGSGADTQYF.

The chain is built from TRBV10-1 and TRBJ2-1; 9 nucleotides match TRBD1. Trimming took 6 bases from V and 4 from J; bases not matched to a gene: 4. Germline V lookup: CDR1 WNHNN, CDR2 SYGVQD (reference sequence). The CDR3 length is 14 residues. In DNA, the CDR3 is TGCGCCAGCAGCGATGGGACAGGGTACAATGAGCAGTTCTTC. Translating gives CASSDGTGYNEQFF.

The chain links TRBV7-2 to TRBJ2-2; D uncertain. Trimming removed 6 bases at V and 7 bases at J, with 15 bases between. Germline V gene lookup returns CDR1 SGHTA and CDR2 FQGNSA. The CDR3 covers 14 residues. The CDR3 nucleotides are TGTGCCAGCAGTTTACTGGTCCACGGCGGGGAGCTGTTTTTT. Translating gives CASSLLVHGGELFF.

This clone was counted a few times. A much larger clonotype is one base distant, so this may be a read error. Other DNA sequences in the same sample also yield this CDR3. The rearrangement links TRBV9 to TRBJ2-2; unclear D gene. The CDR3 runs 13 residues. V was shortened by 0 bases and J by 6 bases, with 6 bases between the two germline ends. Germline lookup yields CDR1 SGDLS and CDR2 YYNGEE. Here the CDR3 DNA reads TGTGCCAGCAGCGTAGGTCTAGCCGGGGAGCTGTTTTTT. Its translation is CASSVGLAGELFF. The complete variable domain, with remaining parts taken from reference TRBV9 and TRBJ2-2, reads DSGVTQTPKHLITATGQRVTLRCSPRSGDLSVYWYQQSLDQGLQFLIQYYNGEERAKGNILERFSAQQFPDLHSELNLSSLELGDSALYFCASSVGLAGELFFGEGSRLTVL.

The sample holds a few counts of this clone. The genes are TRBV7-9 and TRBJ2-7; TRBD1 matches at 12 bases. Germline V CDR1 and CDR2: SEHNR, FQNEAQ (reference sequence). The CDR3 sequence is 13 residues long. The CDR3 here is CARPGTGGRNQYF. In DNA, the CDR3 is TGTGCTCGCCCAGGGACAGGGGGCCGGAACCAGTACTTC.

The chain combines TRBV5-4 with TRBJ2-1; 14 nucleotides match TRBD2. The V segment lost 2 bases and the J segment 9 bases; nucleotides outside the gene matches: 7. The CDR3 is made up of 16 amino acids. The germline V gene encodes CDR1 SGHNT and CDR2 YYREEE (reference sequence). For the CDR3, the DNA is TGTGCCAGCAGCTTAGGACTAGCGGGAGGAGGGAGTGAGCAGTTCTTC. Translation: CASSLGLAGGGSEQFF.

The V call is TRBV19, the J call TRBJ1-1, with a weak D call TRBD1 (5 bases). The V end was cut by 7 bases, the J end by 3 bases, with 18 bases between. CDR1 and CDR2 (germline): LNHDA, SQIVND (reference sequence). The CDR3 has 15 amino acids. CDR3 residues: CASKRGVLGDTEAFF. The CDR3 bases are TGTGCCAGTAAACGGGGGGTTCTGGGGGACACTGAAGCTTTCTTT.

This rearrangement joins TRBV29-1 to TRBJ1-3; D is uncertain. The CDR3 covers 11 residues. Trimming shortened V by 4 bases and J by 2 bases, and 3 bases separated the two germline ends. The germline V gene encodes CDR1 SQVTM and CDR2 ANQGSEA. CDR3: CSVGTGNTIYF. Here the CDR3 DNA reads TGCAGCGTTGGTACTGGAAACACCATATATTTT.

The chain carries TRBV19 and TRBJ1-5; D not resolved. The V and J ends lost 1 base and 2 bases respectively, with 12 bases between them. Germline CDR1 reads LNHDA; CDR2 reads SQIVND (reference sequence). There are 16 residues in the CDR3. As DNA, the CDR3 is TGTGCCAGTAGTATAGTGGGGAGTAGAGGCAATCAGCCCCAGCATTTT. Protein: CASSIVGSRGNQPQHF.

This clone was counted between two and nine times. The V and J genes are TRBV5-1 and TRBJ1-1, with D possibly TRBD1 on 6 matching bases. This CDR3 is 14 amino acids long. The ends were cut back, 4 bases at V and 4 bases at J, with 14 bases in the middle. Germline loops: CDR1 SGHRS, CDR2 YFSETQ. The CDR3 loop reads CASSVGVGGTEAFF. CDR3 DNA sequence: TGCGCCAGCAGCGTTGGGGTAGGGGGCACTGAAGCTTTCTTT.

J is TRBJ1-5 and V is TRBV28, with D possibly being TRBD1 (5 bases). Trimming took 6 bases from V and 3 from J, leaving 15 bases between them. The V gene's germline CDR1 is MDHEN and CDR2 SYDVKM. The CDR3 has 15 amino acids. CDR3 amino acids: CASRGGGMDNQPQHF. The CDR3, as DNA: TGTGCCAGCAGGGGGGGAGGAATGGACAATCAGCCCCAGCATTTT.

This clone has a single count. This chain joins TRBV19 and TRBJ2-5; TRBD2 agrees at 8 bases. CDR1 LNHDA and CDR2 SQIVND come from the germline V gene (reference sequence). The V segment lost 5 bases and the J segment 5 bases; nucleotides outside the gene matches: 4. The CDR3 runs 13 residues. In DNA, the CDR3 is TGTGCCAGTAGTTTGGGGACTAGGGAGACCCAGTACTTC. This encodes CASSLGTRETQYF.

This clone was picked up a small number of times. V is TRBV10-2 and J is TRBJ2-1, with 13 positions matching TRBD2. Germline CDR1 WSHSY, CDR2 SAAADI. V lost 6 bases and J lost 7; bases outside the gene matches: 15. The CDR3 contains 18 residues. In DNA, the CDR3 is TGCGCCAGCAGAGCAAATAGGGGACTAGCGGGATCGGGTAATGAGCAGTTCTTC. Its protein product is CASRANRGLAGSGNEQFF.